These T cell receptor beta chains were read from a single sample in a study of neurological immune-mediated disorders. TCRdb fed the 5' RACE reads into MiXCR, producing one record per CDR3 protein. In the table there are about 44,000 distinct CDR3 sequences, 20% to 25% of which are singletons. The sample was PBMCs. The source is a man aged 60 to 75 with HTLV-1-associated myelopathy (HAM/TSP). The conserved cysteine and the conserved F or W are not part of the CDR3 here. The D gene is left open where the match is weak.

j_call d_call v_call cdr3_aa
TRBJ2-5 TRBD1 TRBV4-1 ASGVPTGTKETQY
TRBJ1-5 . TRBV28 TTRGGNNSNQPQH
TRBJ2-7 TRBD1 TRBV29-1 SVARDRNYEQY
TRBJ2-3 . TRBV19 ASSRTIGNTDTQY
TRBJ2-7 TRBD2 TRBV6-5 ASSLAGLSYEQY
TRBJ1-1 . TRBV6-1 ASGQGFNTEAF
TRBJ2-7 TRBD1 TRBV7-8 ASSLEMGQGSHEQY
TRBJ1-1 . TRBV4-2 ASSQGGWTEAF
TRBJ1-5 . TRBV20-1 SASENSNQPQH
TRBJ2-5 . TRBV4-3 ASSQDLGQGKETQY
TRBJ1-1 . TRBV9 ASSPIRNTEAF
TRBJ1-5 TRBD1 TRBV29-1 SASGGRDQPQH
TRBJ1-2 . TRBV12-3/TRBV12-4 ASSLKSETGYT